The entry below gives a single TCR beta chain sequence along with its context. These data come from a study of blood T cell repertoires in COVID-19. At the level of the study: Donors in the United States, Italy and Spain gave samples during acute or convalescent COVID-19. The analysed material was cDNA or gDNA that came from T cells, B-cell-depleted T cells, or PBMCs.

The CDR3 is 15 amino acids. The V and J ends lost 5 bases and 5 bases, in that order; junction bases with no gene match: 9. Germline V gene lookup returns CDR1 SGHAT and CDR2 FQNNGV. Authors' data handling: Reference gene primer amplification yielded estimated nucleated cell counts. The protocol was immunoSEQ multiplex PCR, while the TCRdb copy is restricted to in-frame clones and leaves out a portion. V and J calls plus clone size are reproduced from that table; the DNA served to infer D and trimming. The table lists about 140,000 clones, more than 85% of them singletons, with more than 5% in the top ten.

The sequenced sample was peripheral blood. The receptor comes from a human donor in a cohort sampled during active COVID-19. This chain uses TRBV11-2 with TRBJ2-3; TRBD1 agrees at 8 bases. CDR3 sequence (DNA): TGTGCCAGCAGCCCGGACAGGGAGGAGGGAGATACGCAGTATTTT. This codes for CASSPDREEGDTQYF. The variable domain in full, with the rest retrieved from reference TRBV11-2 and TRBJ2-3, is EAGVAQSPRYKIIEKRQSVAFWCNPISGHATLYWYQQILGQGPKLLIQFQNNGVVDDSQLPKDRFSAERLKGVDSTLKIQPAKLEDSAVYLCASSPDREEGDTQYFGPGTRLTVL.